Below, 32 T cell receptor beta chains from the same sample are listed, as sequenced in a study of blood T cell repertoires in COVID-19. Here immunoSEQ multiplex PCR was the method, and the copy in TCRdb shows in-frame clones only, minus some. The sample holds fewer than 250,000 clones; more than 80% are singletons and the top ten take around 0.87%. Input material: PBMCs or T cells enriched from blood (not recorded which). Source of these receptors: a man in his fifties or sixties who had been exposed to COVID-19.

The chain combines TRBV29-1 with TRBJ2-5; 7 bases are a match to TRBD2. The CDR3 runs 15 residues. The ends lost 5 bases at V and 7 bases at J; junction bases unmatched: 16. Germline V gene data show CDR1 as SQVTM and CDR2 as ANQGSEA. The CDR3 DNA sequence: TGCAGCGTTTCCCCCGTGGTGGCGGGGGTGGGGACCCAGTACTTC. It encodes CSVSPVVAGVGTQYF.

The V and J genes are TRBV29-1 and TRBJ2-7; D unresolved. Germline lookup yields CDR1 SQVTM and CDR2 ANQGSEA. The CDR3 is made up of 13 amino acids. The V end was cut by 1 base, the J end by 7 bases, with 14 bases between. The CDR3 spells CSVEVPRFNEQYF. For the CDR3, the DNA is TGCAGCGTTGAAGTCCCGCGGTTTAATGAGCAGTACTTC.

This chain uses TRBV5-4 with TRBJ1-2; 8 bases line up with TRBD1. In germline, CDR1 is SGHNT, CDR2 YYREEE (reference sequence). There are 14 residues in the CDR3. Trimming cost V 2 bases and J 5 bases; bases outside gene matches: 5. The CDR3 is CASSFGQGGYGYTF. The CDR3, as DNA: TGTGCCAGCAGCTTCGGACAGGGAGGGTATGGCTACACCTTC.

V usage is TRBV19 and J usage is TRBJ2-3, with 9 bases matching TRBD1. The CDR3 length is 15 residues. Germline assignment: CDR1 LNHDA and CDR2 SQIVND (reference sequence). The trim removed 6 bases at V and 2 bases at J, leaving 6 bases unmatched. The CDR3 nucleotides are TGTGCCAGTAGGCCCGGGACAGGGTTCACAGATACGCAGTATTTT. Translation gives CASRPGTGFTDTQYF. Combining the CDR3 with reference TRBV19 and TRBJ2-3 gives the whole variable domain DGGITQSPKYLFRKEGQNVTLSCEQNLNHDAMYWYRQDPGQGLRLIYYSQIVNDFQKGDIAEGYSVSREKKESFPLTVTSAQKNPTAFYLCASRPGTGFTDTQYFGPGTRLTVL.

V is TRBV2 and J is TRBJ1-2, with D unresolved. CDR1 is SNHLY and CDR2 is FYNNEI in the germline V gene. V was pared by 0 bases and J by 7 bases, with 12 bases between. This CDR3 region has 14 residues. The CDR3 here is CASSEATVEVGYTF. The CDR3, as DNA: TGTGCCAGCAGTGAAGCAACAGTCGAAGTTGGCTACACCTTC.

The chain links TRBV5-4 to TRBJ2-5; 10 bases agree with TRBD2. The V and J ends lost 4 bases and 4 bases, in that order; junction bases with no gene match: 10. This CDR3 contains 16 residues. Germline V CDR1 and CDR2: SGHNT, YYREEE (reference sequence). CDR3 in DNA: TGTGCCAGCAGCCGGGGAGCGGGAGGGCCGGGAGAGACCCAGTACTTC. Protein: CASSRGAGGPGETQYF.

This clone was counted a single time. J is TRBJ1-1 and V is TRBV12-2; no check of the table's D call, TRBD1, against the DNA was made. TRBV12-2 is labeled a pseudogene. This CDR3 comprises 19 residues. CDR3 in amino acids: CASRLVPTPDRVRSTEAFF. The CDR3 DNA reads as TGTGCAAGTCGCTTAGTCCCTACCCCCGACAGGGTTCGGAGCACTGAAGCTTTCTTT.

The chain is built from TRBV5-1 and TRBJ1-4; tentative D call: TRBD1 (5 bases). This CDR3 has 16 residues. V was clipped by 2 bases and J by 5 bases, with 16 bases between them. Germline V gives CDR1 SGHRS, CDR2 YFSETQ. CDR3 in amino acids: CASSFNTGGSNEKLFF. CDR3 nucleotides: TGCGCCAGCAGCTTTAATACAGGAGGGTCGAATGAAAAACTGTTTTTT.

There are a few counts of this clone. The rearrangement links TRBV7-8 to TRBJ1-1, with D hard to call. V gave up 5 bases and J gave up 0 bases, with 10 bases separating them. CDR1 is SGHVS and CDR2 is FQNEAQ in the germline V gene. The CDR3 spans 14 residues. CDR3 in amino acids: CASSLTDMNTEAFF. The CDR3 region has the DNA TGTGCCAGCAGCCTTACAGACATGAACACTGAAGCTTTCTTT.

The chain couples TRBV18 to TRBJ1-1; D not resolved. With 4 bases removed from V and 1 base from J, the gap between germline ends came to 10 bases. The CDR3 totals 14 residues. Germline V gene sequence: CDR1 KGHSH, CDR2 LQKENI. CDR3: CASSLNPGNTEAFF. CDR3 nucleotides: TGTGCCAGCTCACTTAATCCCGGGAACACTGAAGCTTTCTTT.

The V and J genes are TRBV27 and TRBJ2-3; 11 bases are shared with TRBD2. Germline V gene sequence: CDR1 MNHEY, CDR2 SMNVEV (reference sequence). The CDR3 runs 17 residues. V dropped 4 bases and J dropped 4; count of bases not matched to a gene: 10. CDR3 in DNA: TGTGCCAGCAGTTCGCTAGCGGGAGGAAGGTCCGCAGATACGCAGTATTTT. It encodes CASSSLAGGRSADTQYF.

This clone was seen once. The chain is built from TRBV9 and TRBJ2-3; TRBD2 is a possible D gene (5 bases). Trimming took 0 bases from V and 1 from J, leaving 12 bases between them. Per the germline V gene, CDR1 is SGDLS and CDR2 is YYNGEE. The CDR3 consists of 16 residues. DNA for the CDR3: TGTGCCAGCAGCGTAGCTTTACCAGCGGGCACAGATACGCAGTATTTT. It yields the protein CASSVALPAGTDTQYF.

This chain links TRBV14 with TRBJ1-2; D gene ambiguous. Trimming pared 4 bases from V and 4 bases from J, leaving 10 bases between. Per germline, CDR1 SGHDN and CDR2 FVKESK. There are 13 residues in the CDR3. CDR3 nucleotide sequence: TGTGCCAGCAGCCTCGGGAGGATCTATGGCTACACCTTC. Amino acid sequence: CASSLGRIYGYTF.

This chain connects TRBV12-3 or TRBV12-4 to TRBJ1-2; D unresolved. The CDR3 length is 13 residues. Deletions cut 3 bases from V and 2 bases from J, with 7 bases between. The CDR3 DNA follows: TGTGCCAGCAGTTTTTCTCCCAACTATGGCTACACCTTC. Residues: CASSFSPNYGYTF.

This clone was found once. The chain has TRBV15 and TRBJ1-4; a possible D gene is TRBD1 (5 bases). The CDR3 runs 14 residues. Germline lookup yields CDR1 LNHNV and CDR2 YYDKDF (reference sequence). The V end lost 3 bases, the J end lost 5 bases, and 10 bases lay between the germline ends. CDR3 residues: CATSRAGTNEKLFF. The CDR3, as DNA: TGTGCCACCAGCAGGGCGGGGACGAATGAAAAACTGTTTTTT. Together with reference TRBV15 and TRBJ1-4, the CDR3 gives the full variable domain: DAMVIQNPRYQVTQFGKPVTLSCSQTLNHNVMYWYQQKSSQAPKLLFHYYDKDFNNEADTPDNFQSRRPNTSFCFLDIRSPGLGDTAMYLCATSRAGTNEKLFFGSGTQLSVL.

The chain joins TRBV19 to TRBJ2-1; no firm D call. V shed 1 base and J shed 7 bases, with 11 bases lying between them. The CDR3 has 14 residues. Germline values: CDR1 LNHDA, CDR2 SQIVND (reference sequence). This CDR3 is CASSIATQANEQFF. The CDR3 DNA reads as TGTGCCAGTAGTATAGCCACCCAGGCGAATGAGCAGTTCTTC.

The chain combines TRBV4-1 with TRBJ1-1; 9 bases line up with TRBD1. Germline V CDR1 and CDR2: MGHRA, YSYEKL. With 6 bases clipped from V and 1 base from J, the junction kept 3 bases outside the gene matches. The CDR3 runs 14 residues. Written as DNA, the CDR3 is TGCGCCAGCAGTTGGGGACAGGGGAACACTGAAGCTTTCTTT. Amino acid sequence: CASSWGQGNTEAFF.

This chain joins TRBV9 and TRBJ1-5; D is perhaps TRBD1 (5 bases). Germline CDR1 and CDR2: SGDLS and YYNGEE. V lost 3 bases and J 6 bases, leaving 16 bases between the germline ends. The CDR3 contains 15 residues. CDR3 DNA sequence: TGTGCCAGCAGCGATGGACCGGGCGGGGGTCAGCCCCAGCATTTT. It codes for CASSDGPGGGQPQHF.

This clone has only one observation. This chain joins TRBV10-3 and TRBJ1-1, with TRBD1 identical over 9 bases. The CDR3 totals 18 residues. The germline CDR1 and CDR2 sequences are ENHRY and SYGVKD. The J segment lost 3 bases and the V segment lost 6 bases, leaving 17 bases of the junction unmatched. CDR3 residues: CAISGSSDRGSVDTEAFF. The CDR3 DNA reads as TGTGCCATCAGCGGGTCGTCGGACAGGGGCTCCGTGGACACTGAAGCTTTCTTT.

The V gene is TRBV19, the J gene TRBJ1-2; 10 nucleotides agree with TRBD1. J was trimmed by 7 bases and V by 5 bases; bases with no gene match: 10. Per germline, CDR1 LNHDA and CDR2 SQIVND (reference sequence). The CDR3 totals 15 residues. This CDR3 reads CASSLTGTGEAGYTF. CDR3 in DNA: TGTGCCAGTAGTCTAACCGGGACAGGGGAGGCTGGCTACACCTTC.

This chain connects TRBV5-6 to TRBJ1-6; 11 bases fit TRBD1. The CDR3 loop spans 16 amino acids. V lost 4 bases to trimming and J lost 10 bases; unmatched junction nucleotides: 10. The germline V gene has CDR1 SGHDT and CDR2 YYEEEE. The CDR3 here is CASSRWDRGFDSPLHF. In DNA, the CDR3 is TGTGCCAGCAGCCGTTGGGACAGGGGGTTCGACTCACCCCTCCACTTT. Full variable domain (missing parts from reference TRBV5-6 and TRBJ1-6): DAGVTQSPTHLIKTRGQQVTLRCSPKSGHDTVSWYQQALGQGPQFIFQYYEEEERQRGNFPDRFSGHQFPNYSSELNVNALLLGDSALYLCASSRWDRGFDSPLHFGNGTRLTVT.

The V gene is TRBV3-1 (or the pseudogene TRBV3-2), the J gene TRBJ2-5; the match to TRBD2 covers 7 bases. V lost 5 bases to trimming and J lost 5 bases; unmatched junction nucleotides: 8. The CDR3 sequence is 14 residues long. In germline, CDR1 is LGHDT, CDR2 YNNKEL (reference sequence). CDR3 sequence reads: CASSSQRDIETQYF. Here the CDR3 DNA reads TGTGCCAGCAGCTCCCAGCGGGATATTGAGACCCAGTACTTC.

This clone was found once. In nucleotides, the CDR3 is TGTGCCATTGCGGGGAACGGAAACTACGAGCAGTACTTC. It is translated as CAIAGNGNYEQYF. The chain has TRBV10-3 and TRBJ2-7, with D possibly being TRBD2 (6 bases). CDR1 ENHRY and CDR2 SYGVKD come from the germline V gene. V gave up 9 bases and J gave up 3 bases, with 15 bases separating them. This CDR3 contains 13 residues.

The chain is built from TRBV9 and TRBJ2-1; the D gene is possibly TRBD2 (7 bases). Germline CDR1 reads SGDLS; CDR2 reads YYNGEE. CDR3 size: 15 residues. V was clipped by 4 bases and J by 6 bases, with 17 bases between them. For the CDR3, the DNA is TGTGCCAGCAGCCCCACGGGGGCGGGAGCCAATGAGCAGTTCTTC. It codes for CASSPTGAGANEQFF.

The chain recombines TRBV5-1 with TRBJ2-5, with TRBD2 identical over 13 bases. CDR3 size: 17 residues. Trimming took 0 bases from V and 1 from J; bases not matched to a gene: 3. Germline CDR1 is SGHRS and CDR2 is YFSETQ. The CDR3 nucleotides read TGCGCCAGCAGCTTGGGGACTAGCGGGGGAATCCAAGAGACCCAGTACTTC. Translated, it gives CASSLGTSGGIQETQYF.

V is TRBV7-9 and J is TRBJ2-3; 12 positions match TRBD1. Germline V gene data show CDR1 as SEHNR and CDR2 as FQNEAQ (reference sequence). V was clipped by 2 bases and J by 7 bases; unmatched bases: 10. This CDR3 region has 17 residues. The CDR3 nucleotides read TGTGCCAGCAGCTTAATACCCCGGGGACAGGGGGCACATACGCAGTATTTT. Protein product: CASSLIPRGQGAHTQYF.

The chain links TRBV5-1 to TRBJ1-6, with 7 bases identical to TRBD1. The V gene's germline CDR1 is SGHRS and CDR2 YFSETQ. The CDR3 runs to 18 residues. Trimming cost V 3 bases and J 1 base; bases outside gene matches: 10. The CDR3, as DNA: TGCGCCAGCAGCTCCACCCGACAGGGAACGTCCTATAATTCACCCCTCCACTTT. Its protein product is CASSSTRQGTSYNSPLHF.

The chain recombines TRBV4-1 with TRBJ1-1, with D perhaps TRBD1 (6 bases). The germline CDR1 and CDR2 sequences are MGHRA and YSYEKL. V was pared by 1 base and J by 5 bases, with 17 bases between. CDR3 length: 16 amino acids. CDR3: CASSQGEIQGWTEAFF. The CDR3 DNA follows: TGCGCCAGCAGCCAAGGTGAAATTCAGGGGTGGACTGAAGCTTTCTTT.

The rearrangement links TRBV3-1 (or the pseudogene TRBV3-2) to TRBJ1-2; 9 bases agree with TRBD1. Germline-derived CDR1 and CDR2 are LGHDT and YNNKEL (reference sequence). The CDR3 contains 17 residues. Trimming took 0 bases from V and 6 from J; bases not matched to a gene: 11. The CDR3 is CASSQDLQAGQGNGYTF. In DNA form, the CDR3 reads TGTGCCAGCAGCCAAGATCTTCAGGCGGGACAGGGAAATGGCTACACCTTC.

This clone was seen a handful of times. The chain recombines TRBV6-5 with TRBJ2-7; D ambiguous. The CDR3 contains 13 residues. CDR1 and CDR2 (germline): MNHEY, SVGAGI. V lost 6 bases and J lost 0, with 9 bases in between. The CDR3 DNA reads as TGTGCCAGCAGCCGTACTGCCTCCTACGAGCAGTACTTC. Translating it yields CASSRTASYEQYF.

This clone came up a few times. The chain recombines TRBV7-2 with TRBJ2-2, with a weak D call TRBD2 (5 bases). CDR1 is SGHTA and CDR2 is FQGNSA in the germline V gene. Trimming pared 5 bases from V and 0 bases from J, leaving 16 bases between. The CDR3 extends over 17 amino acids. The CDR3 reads CASSITVGLANTGELFF. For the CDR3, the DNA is TGTGCCAGCAGCATTACGGTTGGACTGGCGAACACCGGGGAGCTGTTTTTT.

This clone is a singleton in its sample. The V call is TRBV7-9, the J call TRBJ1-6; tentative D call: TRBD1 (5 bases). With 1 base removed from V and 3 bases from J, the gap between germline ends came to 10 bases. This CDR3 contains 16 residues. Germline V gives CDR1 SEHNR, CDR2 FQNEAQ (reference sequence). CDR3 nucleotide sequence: TGTGCCAGCAGCTTAGGGCAGGGATTCTATAATTCACCCCTCCACTTT. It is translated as CASSLGQGFYNSPLHF. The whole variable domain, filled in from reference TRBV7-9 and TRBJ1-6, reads DTGVSQNPRHKITKRGQNVTFRCDPISEHNRLYWYRQTLGQGPEFLTYFQNEAQLEKSRLLSDRFSAERPKGSFSTLEIQRTEQGDSAMYLCASSLGQGFYNSPLHFGNGTRLTVT.